This TCR beta chain was found in a study of blood T cell repertoires in COVID-19. Turning to the study itself: Some COVID-19 samples were acute and others convalescent; all came from the United States, Italy and Spain.

CDR1 is LGHDT, CDR2 YNNKEL, per germline (reference sequence). The CDR3 has 13 residues. V was cut by 1 base and J by 5 bases, with 6 bases left in between. Original processing methods: Scientists estimated how many nucleated cells there were by amplifying reference gene primers. Method: immunoSEQ multiplex PCR; TCRdb's copy keeps in-frame clones and lacks some. V and J calls and clone size follow that table, whereas D and trimming were derived from the DNA. In the table there are 50,000 to 75,000 clones, over 65% of which are singletons. The receptor was isolated from a man older than 75 with active or convalescent COVID-19. Sample: peripheral blood. The chain joins TRBV3-1 (or the pseudogene TRBV3-2) to TRBJ2-1; no firm D call. The CDR3 loop reads CASSQARNNEQFF. The CDR3 DNA reads TGTGCCAGCAGCCAAGCCAGGAACAATGAGCAGTTCTTC.